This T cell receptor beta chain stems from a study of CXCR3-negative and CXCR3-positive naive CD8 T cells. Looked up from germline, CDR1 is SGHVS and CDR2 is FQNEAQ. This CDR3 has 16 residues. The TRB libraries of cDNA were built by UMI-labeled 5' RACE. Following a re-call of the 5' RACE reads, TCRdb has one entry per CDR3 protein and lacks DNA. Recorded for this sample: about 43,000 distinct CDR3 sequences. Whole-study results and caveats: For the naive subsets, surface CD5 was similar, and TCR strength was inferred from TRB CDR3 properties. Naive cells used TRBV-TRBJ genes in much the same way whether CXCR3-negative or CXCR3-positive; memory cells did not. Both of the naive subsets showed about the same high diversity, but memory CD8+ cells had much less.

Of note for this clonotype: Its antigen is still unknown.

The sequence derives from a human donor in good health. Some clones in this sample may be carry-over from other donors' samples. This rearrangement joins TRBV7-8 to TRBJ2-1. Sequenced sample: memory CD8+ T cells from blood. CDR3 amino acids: CASSLELRGLFNEQFF.